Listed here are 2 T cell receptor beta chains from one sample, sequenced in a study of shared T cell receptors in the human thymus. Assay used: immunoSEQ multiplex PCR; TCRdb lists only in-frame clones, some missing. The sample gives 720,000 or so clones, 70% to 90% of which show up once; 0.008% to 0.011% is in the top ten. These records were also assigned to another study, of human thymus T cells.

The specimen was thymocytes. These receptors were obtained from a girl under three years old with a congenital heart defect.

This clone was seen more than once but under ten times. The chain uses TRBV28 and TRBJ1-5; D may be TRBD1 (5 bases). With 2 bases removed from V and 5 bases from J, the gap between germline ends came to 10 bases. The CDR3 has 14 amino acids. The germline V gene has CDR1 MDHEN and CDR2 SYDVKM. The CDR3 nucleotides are TGTGCCAGCAGTTTACAGGGCCATTATCAGCCCCAGCATTTT. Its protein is CASSLQGHYQPQHF.

CDR3 in DNA: TGTGCCAGCAGCGTAGCCAGTTCCAACTATGGCTACACCTTC. The encoded protein is CASSVASSNYGYTF. This sequence joins TRBV9 and TRBJ1-2; no clear D gene. The CDR3 loop spans 14 amino acids. Germline V gene data show CDR1 as SGDLS and CDR2 as YYNGEE. V was clipped by 0 bases and J by 2 bases, with 8 bases between them. Drawing the rest from reference TRBV9 and TRBJ1-2, the complete variable domain is DSGVTQTPKHLITATGQRVTLRCSPRSGDLSVYWYQQSLDQGLQFLIQYYNGEERAKGNILERFSAQQFPDLHSELNLSSLELGDSALYFCASSVASSNYGYTFGSGTRLTVV.